These 10 T cell receptor beta chains were sequenced from one sample in a study of Tregs in tolerant kidney transplant recipients. The antigens these receptors bind are not known. Sequencing used immunoSEQ multiplex PCR; TCRdb keeps in-frame clones, though not all of them. The table lists 15,000 to 25,000 clones, about three fifths of them singletons. Material: Tregs from blood cultured with allogeneic cells. Receptor source: a human donor in good health.

The chain carries TRBV19 and TRBJ1-3; a weak D match, TRBD1 (5 bases). This CDR3 region has 14 residues. Germline V gene data show CDR1 as LNHDA and CDR2 as SQIVND (reference sequence). Trimming left V 7 bases short and J 1 base short, with 11 bases between. The CDR3: CASMARASGNTIYF. The CDR3 DNA reads TGTGCCAGTATGGCCAGGGCGTCTGGAAACACCATATATTTT.

This chain joins TRBV19 and TRBJ1-2, with D maybe TRBD1 (5 bases). The germline V gene has CDR1 LNHDA and CDR2 SQIVND (reference sequence). Trimming cost V 0 bases and J 4 bases, with 9 bases left between them. The CDR3 is 14 amino acids. The CDR3 DNA follows: TGTGCCAGTAGTATAGAGAAGGGGTTCTATGGCTACACCTTC. Translation gives CASSIEKGFYGYTF.

This clone turned up a few times. The chain links TRBV5-1 to TRBJ1-4; D remains ambiguous. The germline CDR1 and CDR2 sequences are SGHRS and YFSETQ. V shed 4 bases and J shed 5 bases, with 9 bases lying between them. CDR3 size: 13 residues. CDR3: CASSLGINEKLFF. The CDR3 DNA reads TGCGCCAGCAGCCTAGGGATAAATGAAAAACTGTTTTTT.

V gene TRBV2 combines with J gene TRBJ1-2; a possible D gene is TRBD1 (6 bases). Between the trimmed V and J ends, which lost 4 bases and 4 bases, there was a span of 10 bases. CDR1 and CDR2 (germline): SNHLY, FYNNEI. The CDR3 spans 13 residues. The CDR3 spells CASSVTGLYGYTF. The CDR3 DNA is TGTGCCAGCAGTGTAACAGGGCTCTATGGCTACACCTTC. Looking up the rest from reference TRBV2 and TRBJ1-2 gives the full variable domain: EPEVTQTPSHQVTQMGQEVILRCVPISNHLYFYWYRQILGQKVEFLVSFYNNEISEKSEIFDDQFSVERPDGSNFTLKIRSTKLEDSAMYFCASSVTGLYGYTFGSGTRLTVV.

The chain has TRBV6-1 and TRBJ1-1; TRBD1 matches 9 bases. Germline assignment: CDR1 MNHNS and CDR2 SASEGT. This CDR3 contains 12 residues. V lost 3 bases to trimming and J lost 11 bases; unmatched junction nucleotides: 4. The CDR3 region is CASSESDRGAFF. Here the CDR3 DNA reads TGTGCCAGCAGTGAGTCGGACAGGGGTGCTTTCTTT.

CDR3 protein: CASSLRQGLNYGYTF. CDR3 sequence (DNA): TGTGCCAGCAGCCTCCGACAGGGGCTTAACTATGGCTACACCTTC. This chain connects TRBV5-4 to TRBJ1-2, with 8 bases identical to TRBD1. Germline values: CDR1 SGHNT, CDR2 YYREEE (reference sequence). This CDR3 spans 15 amino acids. Unmatched junction bases numbered 6, after V lost 4 bases and J lost 1 base.

The chain links TRBV5-1 to TRBJ2-3, with D possibly matching TRBD2 (7 bases). The germline V gene has CDR1 SGHRS and CDR2 YFSETQ. The CDR3 length is 15 residues. Trimming cost V 3 bases and J 3 bases, with 14 bases left between them. The CDR3 nucleotides read TGCGCCAGCAGCTCTGACAGGACTAGTACAGATACGCAGTATTTT. It translates to CASSSDRTSTDTQYF.

The CDR3 DNA reads as TGTGCCAGCAGTTTATTGCCGGGGAACACTGAAGCTTTCTTT. This gives the protein CASSLLPGNTEAFF. V is TRBV6-6 and J is TRBJ1-1; D is undetermined. The CDR3 contains 14 residues. CDR1 MNHNY and CDR2 SVGAGI come from the germline V gene (reference sequence). V was trimmed by 4 bases and J by 1 base, leaving 10 bases between them.

The chain employs TRBV18 and TRBJ1-4; TRBD1 is a possible D gene (6 bases). The germline V gene encodes CDR1 KGHSH and CDR2 LQKENI. The ends were cut back, 5 bases at V and 7 bases at J, with 11 bases in the middle. This CDR3 is 13 amino acids long. DNA of the CDR3: TGTGCCAGCTCATACAGGGTCGGTGAAAAACTGTTTTTT. Translated, it gives CASSYRVGEKLFF.

About this clone itself: One end of the junction fails to match germline, which may point to a read error. V and J are TRBV7-7 and TRBJ2-7, with D unresolved. The CDR3 spans 14 residues. Germline-derived CDR1 and CDR2 are SSHAT and FNYEAQ (reference sequence). The DNA of the CDR3 is TGTGCTAGCAGCTTAGGCCCCCCACCCTACGAGCAGTACTTC. Translated: CASSLGPPPYEQYF.